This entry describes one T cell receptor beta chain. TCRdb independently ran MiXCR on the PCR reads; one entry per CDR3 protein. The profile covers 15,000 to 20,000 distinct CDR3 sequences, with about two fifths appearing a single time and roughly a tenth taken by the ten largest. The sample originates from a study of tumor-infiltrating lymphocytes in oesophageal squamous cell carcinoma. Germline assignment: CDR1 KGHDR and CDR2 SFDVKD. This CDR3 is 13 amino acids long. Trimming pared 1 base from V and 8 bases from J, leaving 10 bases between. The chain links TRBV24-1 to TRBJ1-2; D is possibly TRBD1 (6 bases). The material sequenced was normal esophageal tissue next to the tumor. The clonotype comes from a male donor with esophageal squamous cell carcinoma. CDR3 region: CATSDLGGRGYTF. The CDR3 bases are TGTGCCACCAGTGATTTAGGGGGACGGGGCTACACCTTC.